Listed here are 5 T cell receptor beta chains from one sample, sequenced in a study of early T cells in non-severe SARS-CoV-2 infection. MiXCR, applied by TCRdb to the 5' RACE reads, yields one record per CDR3 protein. The repertoire holds tens of thousands of distinct CDR3 sequences, with roughly 5% as singletons. The sample comprised whole blood. The origin of the receptors is an adult who was a healthcare worker with PCR-confirmed SARS-CoV-2 infection or an uninfected control (not recorded which).

This clonotype was observed many times. The V call is TRBV10-3, the J call TRBJ1-2; the D is unclear. The CDR3 contains 13 residues. V lost 2 bases and J 8 bases, leaving 12 bases between the germline ends. Per the germline V gene, CDR1 is ENHRY and CDR2 is SYGVKD. CDR3 amino acids: CAISENHSRGYTF. The CDR3 bases are TGTGCCATCAGTGAGAACCACTCTAGGGGCTACACCTTC.

This clonotype was picked up many times. The chain uses TRBV20-1 and TRBJ2-2, with 10 bases that match TRBD1. V lost 3 bases, J lost 5 bases, and 6 bases stayed unmatched. Germline CDR1 reads DFQATT; CDR2 reads SNEGSKA (reference sequence). CDR3 length equals 15 residues. DNA for the CDR3: TGCAGTGCTAGTAGTGGACAGGGGGGGACCGGGGAGCTGTTTTTT. Protein: CSASSGQGGTGELFF.

The chain couples TRBV6-2 or TRBV6-3 to TRBJ2-4, with 11 positions matching TRBD2. V shed 5 bases, J shed 1 base, and the junction held 1 base outside the gene matches. CDR3 size: 15 residues. CDR1 MNHEY and CDR2 SVGEGT come from the germline V gene. The CDR3 region has the DNA TGTGCCAGCAGTCCTAGCGGGGGGGCCAAAAACATTCAGTACTTC. Translation gives CASSPSGGAKNIQYF.

This clonotype was seen at least ten times. The chain combines TRBV10-3 with TRBJ1-5; D is perhaps TRBD1 (6 bases). CDR3 size: 16 residues. V lost 0 bases and J 6 bases, leaving 15 bases between the germline ends. CDR1 is ENHRY and CDR2 is SYGVKD in the germline V gene. CDR3 sequence (DNA): TGTGCCATCAGTGAGTCGTCCGGGGGCCGGGGTCAGCCCCAGCATTTT. Its protein is CAISESSGGRGQPQHF.

Ten or more counts support this clonotype. The V and J genes are TRBV19 and TRBJ2-7; D is possibly TRBD1 (6 bases). Germline loops: CDR1 LNHDA, CDR2 SQIVND (reference sequence). The CDR3 totals 13 residues. Trimming took 7 bases from V and 6 from J, leaving 16 bases between them. The CDR3 DNA reads TGTGCCAGTACCCGCCGGACAGTTCGCGAGCAGTACTTC. It translates to CASTRRTVREQYF.